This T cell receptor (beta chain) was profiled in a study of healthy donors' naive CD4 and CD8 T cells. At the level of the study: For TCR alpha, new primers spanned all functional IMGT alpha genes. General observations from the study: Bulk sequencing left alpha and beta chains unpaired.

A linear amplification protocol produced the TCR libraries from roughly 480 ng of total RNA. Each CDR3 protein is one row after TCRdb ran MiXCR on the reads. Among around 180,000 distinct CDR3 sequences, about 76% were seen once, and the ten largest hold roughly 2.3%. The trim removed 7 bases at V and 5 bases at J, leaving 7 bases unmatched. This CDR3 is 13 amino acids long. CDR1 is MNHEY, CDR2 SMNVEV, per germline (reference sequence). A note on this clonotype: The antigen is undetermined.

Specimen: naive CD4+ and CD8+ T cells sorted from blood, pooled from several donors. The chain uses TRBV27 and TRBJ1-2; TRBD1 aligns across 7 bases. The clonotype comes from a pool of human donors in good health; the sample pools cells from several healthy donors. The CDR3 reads CASKQGTPYGYTF. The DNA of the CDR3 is TGTGCCAGCAAACAGGGGACCCCATATGGCTACACCTTC.